This TCR beta chain emerged from a study of T cells in Graves' hyperthyroidism and ophthalmopathy. Regions amplified from RNA transcripts were the TCR beta CDR3 regions. The HTBI primer set served for first-round RT-PCR of the TCR CDR3. TCRdb re-analysed the multiplex PCR reads in MiXCR, keeping a single row per CDR3 protein. Here the sample spans approximately 480,000 distinct CDR3 sequences, under 25% being singletons. The source material was blood. This clonotype originated in a man between 18 and 29 years old with Graves' hyperthyroidism.

CDR3 region: CASSPAGRGASYEQYF. The CDR3 nucleotides are TGTGCCAGCAGTCCAGCAGGGAGGGGGGCATCCTACGAGCAGTACTTC. V usage is TRBV27 and J usage is TRBJ2-7, with D possibly matching TRBD2 (7 bases). The V gene lost 5 bases and the J gene lost 1 base, with 18 bases spanning the gap. The CDR3 sequence is 16 residues long. The V gene's germline CDR1 is MNHEY and CDR2 SMNVEV (reference sequence).